This entry describes one T cell receptor (beta chain). Its antigen is not known. The data belong to a study of T-cell memory formation after mild COVID-19. In the study overall: Largely donor-specific sequence clusters came from two donors.

Study findings and constraints: CD4+ contracting clones lay mainly in CM and EM, CD8+ ones in EMRA.

Using its own MiXCR run on the 5' RACE reads, TCRdb lists one record per CDR3 protein. The data hold approximately 400,000 distinct CDR3 sequences, with around 24% observed a single time. The sequencing input was PBMCs or a T cell subset sorted from them (not recorded which). The clonotype comes from an adult woman who had mild COVID-19 (a few samples of this study predate the infection). Cell type and time point are not known.

The CDR3 region has the DNA TGTGCCAGCAGCCAAGAACTAGCGGACTACAATGAGCAGTTCTTC. This translates into CASSQELADYNEQFF. The rearrangement joins TRBV4-2 to TRBJ2-1, with 8 bases aligning to TRBD2. V was pared by 0 bases and J by 3 bases, with 1 base of the junction left unmatched. The CDR3 is 15 amino acids. The germline gives CDR1 LGHNA, CDR2 YNFKEQ.